This T cell receptor beta chain was profiled in a study of cytomegalovirus exposure and HLA in healthy donors. On the study more broadly: In a later analysis, the roughly 120 validation repertoires were reported to have used the same platform as the approximately 620 first-cohort repertoires.

The V end was cut by 0 bases, the J end by 1 base, with 3 bases between. Germline CDR1 and CDR2: MNHNY and SVGAGI (reference sequence). CDR3 length: 14 amino acids. TCRdb's table, derived via immunoSEQ multiplex PCR, lists solely in-frame clones and lacks some. This table has 350,000 or so clones, 70% to 90% appearing once. Study-wide results and caveats: Associated with cytomegalovirus, according to the listing, were fewer than 200 TCR beta chains. The CMV antigen specificity of a few CMV-associated chains was confirmed through in vitro analysis. Most TCR sequences were seen very rarely across donors, but some public TCRs occurred in many.

Worth noting for this clone: Its antigen remains unidentified.

V and J are TRBV6-6 and TRBJ2-2; D is uncertain. The sequence was collected from a woman under 30 in good health and CMV-seronegative. The sample consisted of PBMCs. The CDR3 DNA reads as TGTGCCAGCAGTTACTCCGGGAACACCGGGGAGCTGTTTTTT. The encoded protein is CASSYSGNTGELFF.